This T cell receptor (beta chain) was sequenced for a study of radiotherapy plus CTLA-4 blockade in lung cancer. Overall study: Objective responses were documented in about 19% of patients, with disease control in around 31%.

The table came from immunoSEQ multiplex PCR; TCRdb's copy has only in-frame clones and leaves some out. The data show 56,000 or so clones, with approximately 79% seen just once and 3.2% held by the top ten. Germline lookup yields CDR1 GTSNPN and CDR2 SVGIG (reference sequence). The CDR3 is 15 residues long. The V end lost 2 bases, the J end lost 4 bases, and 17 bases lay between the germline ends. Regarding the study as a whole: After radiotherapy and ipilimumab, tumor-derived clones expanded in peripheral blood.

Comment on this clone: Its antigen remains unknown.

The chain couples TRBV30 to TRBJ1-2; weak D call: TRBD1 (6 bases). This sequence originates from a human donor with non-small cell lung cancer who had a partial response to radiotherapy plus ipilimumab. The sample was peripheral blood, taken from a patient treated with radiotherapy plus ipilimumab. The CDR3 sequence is CAWSRTRQAAYGYTF. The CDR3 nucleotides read TGTGCCTGGAGTCGAACCCGACAGGCCGCCTATGGCTACACCTTC.